Each of the 18 T cell receptor beta chains below was sequenced from the same sample in a study of immune evolution from preneoplasia to lung adenocarcinoma. Some clones are missing from TCRdb's copy, which holds only in-frame ones; the method was immunoSEQ multiplex PCR. The sample lists approximately 5,800 clones; 65% to 80% were seen once. Sequenced input: FFPE adjacent normal lung tissue. The receptors come from a person aged 65 to 85 with lung adenocarcinoma.

With respect to this clone: The junction does not match germline at one end; this may be a read error. The same CDR3 arises from other DNA sequences in this sample as well. The rearrangement joins TRBV27 to TRBJ2-3; 9 bases agree with TRBD2. This CDR3 contains 18 residues. Germline CDR1 and CDR2: MNHEY and SMNVEV (reference sequence). The DNA of the CDR3 is TGTGCTAGCAGTTTGCGTCCGGCTAGCGGGAAGGGCACAGATACGCAGTATTTT. Residues: CASSLRPASGKGTDTQYF.

The chain recombines TRBV5-1 with TRBJ1-6; D is possibly TRBD1 (5 bases). Trimming took 3 bases from V and 10 from J, leaving 8 bases between them. The CDR3 runs to 12 residues. From germline, CDR1 is SGHRS and CDR2 YFSETQ. The CDR3 DNA reads TGCGCCAGCAGCTGGGAGGGGTCACCCCTCCACTTT. This codes for CASSWEGSPLHF.

J is TRBJ1-2 and V is TRBV30, with D tentatively TRBD1 (5 bases). The CDR3 has 14 residues. V lost 0 bases, J lost 3 bases, and 11 bases lay in between. Germline V gene lookup returns CDR1 GTSNPN and CDR2 SVGIG (reference sequence). The CDR3 here is CAWSVPGRDYGYTF. CDR3 bases: TGTGCCTGGAGTGTACCAGGGAGGGACTATGGCTACACCTTC.

The chain recombines TRBV7-9 with TRBJ2-5, with D hard to call. V shed 5 bases and J shed 5 bases, with 12 bases lying between them. The CDR3 length is 13 residues. Germline V gene data show CDR1 as SEHNR and CDR2 as FQNEAQ (reference sequence). CDR3 region: CASSLTTTETQYF. The CDR3 coding sequence is TGTGCCAGCAGCCTTACAACGACCGAGACCCAGTACTTC.

The V and J genes are TRBV9 and TRBJ2-7; 8 positions match TRBD1. This CDR3 has 14 residues. Germline CDR1 reads SGDLS; CDR2 reads YYNGEE. Unmatched junction bases numbered 7, after V lost 2 bases and J lost 6 bases. CDR3 bases: TGTGCCAGCAGCGTCCGCCCGGACAGGGTCGAGCAGTACTTC. Translating it yields CASSVRPDRVEQYF.

The rearrangement joins TRBV5-1 to TRBJ1-6; 10 positions match TRBD1. The germline gives CDR1 SGHRS, CDR2 YFSETQ. With 3 bases clipped from V and 7 bases from J, the junction kept 7 bases outside the gene matches. The length of the CDR3 is 16 residues. The CDR3 region is CASSSWDRGSNSPLHF. DNA of the CDR3: TGCGCCAGCAGCTCCTGGGACAGGGGCTCGAATTCACCCCTCCACTTT.

The CDR3: CASSQTGDSPYGYTF. The CDR3 nucleotides read TGTGCCAGCAGCCAGACAGGGGACTCACCGTATGGCTACACCTTC. This chain links TRBV7-9 with TRBJ1-2, with 8 bases identical to TRBD1. Trimming removed 5 bases from V and 5 bases from J; junction bases left unmatched: 10. CDR1 and CDR2 (germline): SEHNR, FQNEAQ (reference sequence). The CDR3 is made up of 15 amino acids.

The chain is built from TRBV7-9 and TRBJ2-3, with D unresolved. Trimming took 4 bases from V and 0 from J, leaving 8 bases between them. Germline V gene lookup returns CDR1 SEHNR and CDR2 FQNEAQ (reference sequence). The CDR3 sequence is 14 residues long. The CDR3 protein is CASSSSVSTDTQYF. The CDR3 DNA is TGTGCCAGCAGCTCCAGCGTCAGCACAGATACGCAGTATTTT. Supplemented by reference TRBV7-9 and TRBJ2-3, the full variable domain reads DTGVSQNPRHKITKRGQNVTFRCDPISEHNRLYWYRQTLGQGPEFLTYFQNEAQLEKSRLLSDRFSAERPKGSFSTLEIQRTEQGDSAMYLCASSSSVSTDTQYFGPGTRLTVL.

The table lists this clone with a count of one. The chain recombines TRBV12-2 with TRBJ1-2; TRBD1 reflects the table's D call only, with no check against the DNA. TRBV12-2 is a recognized pseudogene. The CDR3 sequence is 16 residues long. The CDR3 DNA reads as TGTGCAAGTCGCTTAGTAGGGGCACCAGCTAACTATGGCTACACCTTC. Translation: CASRLVGAPANYGYTF.

The sample holds a few counts of this clone. The V call is TRBV5-4, the J call TRBJ2-7, with TRBD1 identical over 7 bases. With 5 bases clipped from V and 1 base from J, the junction kept 3 bases outside the gene matches. This CDR3 region has 13 residues. CDR1 and CDR2 from the germline V gene are SGHNT and YYREEE (reference sequence). DNA of the CDR3: TGTGCCAGCAGTGGGGACAGTTCCTACGAGCAGTACTTC. Its translation: CASSGDSSYEQYF.

The rearrangement joins TRBV11-1 to TRBJ2-7, with TRBD1 matching over 11 bases. The ends lost 5 bases at V and 1 base at J; junction bases unmatched: 7. The CDR3 extends over 16 amino acids. Germline V CDR1 and CDR2: SGHAT, FQDESV (reference sequence). CDR3 DNA sequence: TGTGCCAGCAGCATACTAGGACAGGGGGCTTCCTACGAGCAGTACTTC. This encodes CASSILGQGASYEQYF.

The chain recombines TRBV9 with TRBJ2-1, with no clear D. Trimming shortened V by 0 bases and J by 5 bases, and 12 bases separated the two germline ends. The CDR3 is made up of 15 amino acids. Germline-derived CDR1 and CDR2 are SGDLS and YYNGEE. The CDR3 DNA reads as TGTGCCAGCAGCGTAGGGGGTTTTGGAAACAATGAGCAGTTCTTC. The encoded protein is CASSVGGFGNNEQFF. The complete variable domain, with remaining parts taken from reference TRBV9 and TRBJ2-1, reads DSGVTQTPKHLITATGQRVTLRCSPRSGDLSVYWYQQSLDQGLQFLIQYYNGEERAKGNILERFSAQQFPDLHSELNLSSLELGDSALYFCASSVGGFGNNEQFFGPGTRLTVL.

The rearrangement uses TRBV4-2 and TRBJ1-1; the D is unclear. The CDR3 length is 13 residues. The V gene lost 1 base and the J gene lost 1 base, with 4 bases spanning the gap. CDR1 and CDR2 from the germline V gene are LGHNA and YNFKEQ. The CDR3 here is CASSQVKNTEAFF. The CDR3 DNA follows: TGTGCCAGCAGCCAAGTAAAGAACACTGAAGCTTTCTTT.

The V call is TRBV7-9, the J call TRBJ2-7; TRBD2 aligns across 8 bases. Germline CDR1 SEHNR, CDR2 FQNEAQ (reference sequence). The CDR3 consists of 13 residues. V trimming: 10 bases; J trimming: 1 base; junction bases outside the gene matches: 6. In nucleotides, the CDR3 is TGTGCCACCACTAGCGGTTTTTCCTACGAGCAGTACTTC. Its protein product is CATTSGFSYEQYF.

The chain couples TRBV5-5 to TRBJ2-1, with TRBD2 as a possible D gene (5 bases). The length of the CDR3 is 11 residues. The V end lost 5 bases, the J end lost 6 bases, and 6 bases lay between the germline ends. Germline V gives CDR1 SGHKS, CDR2 YYEKEE (reference sequence). CDR3 sequence reads: CASSRGNEQFF. Written as DNA, the CDR3 is TGTGCCAGCAGTCGGGGCAATGAGCAGTTCTTC. The entire variable domain, with the rest obtained from reference TRBV5-5 and TRBJ2-1, is as follows: DAGVTQSPTHLIKTRGQQVTLRCSPISGHKSVSWYQQVLGQGPQFIFQYYEKEERGRGNFPDRFSARQFPNYSSELNVNALLLGDSALYLCASSRGNEQFFGPGTRLTVL.

V and J are TRBV7-9 and TRBJ2-1; 8 bases fit TRBD1. This CDR3 spans 15 amino acids. J was trimmed by 8 bases and V by 6 bases; bases with no gene match: 12. The germline gives CDR1 SEHNR, CDR2 FQNEAQ (reference sequence). CDR3 sequence: CASRFAGGLWDEQFF. Written as DNA, the CDR3 is TGTGCCAGCAGATTCGCAGGGGGCCTTTGGGATGAGCAGTTCTTC.

The V gene is TRBV7-2, the J gene TRBJ1-2; D might be TRBD1 (6 bases). Per germline, CDR1 SGHTA and CDR2 FQGNSA. This CDR3 has 17 residues. The V end lost 2 bases, the J end lost 6 bases, and 22 bases lay between the germline ends. The DNA of the CDR3 is TGTGCCAGCAGCTTATCGCTACGACAGGTGACACCCCATGGCTACACCTTC. Its protein product is CASSLSLRQVTPHGYTF.

By proportion, this clone is hyperexpanded. J is TRBJ1-2 and V is TRBV6-5; 10 bases are shared with TRBD1. This CDR3 spans 12 amino acids. The V gene end was trimmed by 11 bases and the J gene end by 3 bases; junction bases not matched to a gene: 3. Germline lookup yields CDR1 MNHEY and CDR2 SVGAGI. The CDR3 sequence is CAGGQGDYGYTF. DNA for the CDR3: TGTGCCGGAGGACAGGGGGACTATGGCTACACCTTC.